A single sample gave rise to the 20 T cell receptor beta chains below, sequenced in a study of CD8 T cells in Susac syndrome. Roughly 0.5 to 1 ug RNA was reverse transcribed with random hexamers. In TCRdb, the immunoSEQ multiplex PCR reads were re-called with MiXCR into one record per CDR3 protein. Among roughly 110,000 distinct CDR3 sequences listed, around 90% were seen once. Sequencing used CD4+ T cells from PBMCs. All receptors derive from a human donor in good health.

V and J are TRBV29-1 and TRBJ1-2, with TRBD1 as a possible D gene (5 bases). Germline CDR1 is SQVTM and CDR2 is ANQGSEA. V was clipped by 3 bases and J by 6 bases, with 17 bases between them. The CDR3 has 14 amino acids. The DNA for the CDR3 is TGCAGCGTTGAGGTGGAGGGGCGTGCTGATGGCTACACCTTC. It codes for CSVEVEGRADGYTF.

This clonotype showed up just a few times. The V and J genes are TRBV5-4 and TRBJ2-7, with D possibly being TRBD1 (5 bases). From germline, CDR1 is SGHNT and CDR2 YYREEE (reference sequence). V was cut by 4 bases and J by 6 bases, with 17 bases left in between. This CDR3 comprises 14 residues. CDR3 DNA sequence: TGTGCCAGCAGCATTCAGGGCCTCCGGCGCGAGCAGTACTTC. Its translation: CASSIQGLRREQYF. Full variable domain (remainder filled in from reference TRBV5-4 and TRBJ2-7): ETGVTQSPTHLIKTRGQQVTLRCSSQSGHNTVSWYQQALGQGPQFIFQYYREEENGRGNFPPRFSGLQFPNYSSELNVNALELDDSALYLCASSIQGLRREQYFGPGTRLTVT.

This clonotype has a single count. The chain links TRBV20-1 to TRBJ1-2; D gene uncertain. CDR1 DFQATT and CDR2 SNEGSKA come from the germline V gene (reference sequence). The CDR3 covers 9 residues. The CDR3 here is CLPNYGYTF. CDR3 in DNA: TGCCTGCCTAACTATGGCTACACCTTC.

The rearrangement joins TRBV7-9 to TRBJ1-2, with TRBD1 matching 7 bases. Trimming cost V 1 base and J 2 bases; bases outside gene matches: 4. Germline V gives CDR1 SEHNR, CDR2 FQNEAQ (reference sequence). The CDR3 length is 15 residues. The CDR3 DNA reads as TGTGCCAGCAGCTTAGGACAGGGAGCGAACTATGGCTACACCTTC. As protein: CASSLGQGANYGYTF.

The CDR3 sequence is CASSLSSSDTQYF. CDR3 nucleotide sequence: TGTGCCAGCAGCTTAAGTTCGTCGGATACGCAGTATTTT. The V and J genes are TRBV7-3 and TRBJ2-3; D uncertain. This CDR3 contains 13 residues. The V gene lost 1 base and the J gene lost 6 bases, with 8 bases spanning the gap. Germline assignment: CDR1 SGHTA and CDR2 FQGTGA.

The chain is built from TRBV5-6 and TRBJ2-4, with 8 bases fitting TRBD1. J lost 3 bases, V lost 1 base, and 3 bases had no gene match. The CDR3 covers 15 residues. CDR1 is SGHDT and CDR2 is YYEEEE in the germline V gene. CDR3 coding DNA: TGTGCCAGCAGCTTGTACGGGACAGGCAAAAACATTCAGTACTTC. This translates into CASSLYGTGKNIQYF.

The chain joins TRBV19 to TRBJ2-2; 8 nucleotides agree with TRBD2. There are 15 residues in the CDR3. The junction had 9 bases not matched to a gene; V was cut back by 7 bases and J by 5 bases. From germline, CDR1 is LNHDA and CDR2 SQIVND (reference sequence). For the CDR3, the DNA is TGTGCCAGTAAAAAAGCGGGAGTTGTTACCGGGGAGCTGTTTTTT. It encodes CASKKAGVVTGELFF.

The genes are TRBV20-1 and TRBJ2-1, with D possibly being TRBD1 (6 bases). The ends were cut back, 1 base at V and 8 bases at J, with 18 bases in the middle. In germline, CDR1 is DFQATT, CDR2 SNEGSKA (reference sequence). This CDR3 is 15 amino acids long. CDR3 sequence reads: CSARGRQGLWDEQFF. CDR3 bases: TGCAGTGCTAGAGGGAGGCAGGGGCTGTGGGATGAGCAGTTCTTC.

The V gene is TRBV6-6, the J gene TRBJ1-2; D is ambiguous. The V and J ends lost 5 bases and 3 bases respectively, with 10 bases between them. Germline CDR1 reads MNHNY; CDR2 reads SVGAGI (reference sequence). The CDR3 extends over 13 amino acids. The CDR3 coding sequence is TGTGCCAGCAGTCTCGGGAGGGACTATGGCTACACCTTC. Translated, it gives CASSLGRDYGYTF.

V usage is TRBV6-2 or TRBV6-3 and J usage is TRBJ1-2; D remains ambiguous. The CDR3 is 13 residues long. CDR1 is MNHEY and CDR2 is SVGEGT in the germline V gene. Trimming removed 0 bases from V and 7 bases from J, with 9 bases in between. The CDR3: CASSYSTPPGYTF. Written as DNA, the CDR3 is TGTGCCAGCAGTTACTCAACACCCCCTGGCTACACCTTC.

J is TRBJ2-1 and V is TRBV10-3; 13 nucleotides line up with TRBD2. V shed 2 bases, J shed 6 bases, and the junction held 4 bases outside the gene matches. The germline V gene encodes CDR1 ENHRY and CDR2 SYGVKD. This CDR3 spans 16 amino acids. DNA for the CDR3: TGTGCCATCAGTGAGGGACTAGCGGGAGTGTCCAATGAGCAGTTCTTC. Residues: CAISEGLAGVSNEQFF.

The gene calls are TRBV4-3 and TRBJ1-4, with D possibly being TRBD1 (6 bases). Germline lookup yields CDR1 LGHNA and CDR2 YSLEER. The CDR3 is 14 residues long. V lost 6 bases and J lost 10, with 18 bases in between. As DNA, the CDR3 is TGCGCCAGCAGACCCACGGGGGCGGAGGGAAAACTGTTTTTT. Its protein product is CASRPTGAEGKLFF.

J is TRBJ2-6 and V is TRBV5-1; D call uncertain. Germline V CDR1 and CDR2: SGHRS, YFSETQ. The CDR3 contains 16 residues. Trimming cost V 6 bases and J 0 bases, with 13 bases left between them. CDR3: CASTSEQLSGANVLTF. CDR3 in DNA: TGCGCCAGCACCTCGGAACAGCTCTCTGGGGCCAACGTCCTGACTTTC.

Of note for this clonotype: A junction boundary mismatches the germline segment, possibly from a read error. CDR3 in amino acids: CVISPDSYSNEKLFF. As DNA, the CDR3 is TGTGTCATCAGCCCTGACAGTTACTCAAATGAAAAACTGTTTTTT. V is TRBV10-3 and J is TRBJ1-4; D is possibly TRBD1 (5 bases). Germline CDR1 and CDR2: ENHRY and SYGVKD. The CDR3 runs to 15 residues.

The V and J genes are TRBV14 and TRBJ2-2; TRBD1 might be the D (6 bases). V gave up 4 bases and J gave up 4 bases, with 10 bases separating them. Per the germline V gene, CDR1 is SGHDN and CDR2 is FVKESK. CDR3 size: 14 residues. DNA for the CDR3: TGTGCCAGCAGCCGGGGGCTTAGCACCGGGGAGCTGTTTTTT. Its translation: CASSRGLSTGELFF.

V gene TRBV20-1 combines with J gene TRBJ2-1; TRBD2 matches at 10 bases. V dropped 0 bases and J dropped 0; count of bases not matched to a gene: 5. The CDR3 covers 17 residues. Germline loops: CDR1 DFQATT, CDR2 SNEGSKA (reference sequence). CDR3 sequence reads: CSARDPTSGYSYNEQFF. CDR3 DNA sequence: TGCAGTGCTAGAGACCCGACTAGCGGGTACTCCTACAATGAGCAGTTCTTC.

The V and J genes are TRBV5-4 and TRBJ2-5; 7 bases are shared with TRBD2. J was trimmed by 4 bases and V by 4 bases; bases with no gene match: 10. This CDR3 has 15 amino acids. CDR1 SGHNT and CDR2 YYREEE come from the germline V gene (reference sequence). CDR3 nucleotide sequence: TGTGCCAGCAGCCCCGATGGGAGGGTGGGAGAGACCCAGTACTTC. As protein: CASSPDGRVGETQYF.

V is TRBV12-3 or TRBV12-4 and J is TRBJ2-3; D may be TRBD2 (6 bases). CDR3 length equals 16 residues. The V gene lost 0 bases and the J gene lost 0 bases, with 10 bases spanning the gap. The CDR3 bases are TGTGCCAGCAGTTTAGCCGGCGGGGATAGCACAGATACGCAGTATTTT. Its protein product is CASSLAGGDSTDTQYF.

V and J are TRBV5-1 and TRBJ2-7, with a weak D call TRBD1 (6 bases). Germline V gene sequence: CDR1 SGHRS, CDR2 YFSETQ. This CDR3 is built from 15 residues. V lost 0 bases to trimming and J lost 4 bases, with 14 bases between them. CDR3 region: CASSLGTGIGYEQYF. CDR3 DNA: TGCGCCAGCAGCTTGGGAACAGGGATAGGTTACGAGCAGTACTTC.

The rearrangement uses TRBV3-1 and TRBJ2-5; D remains ambiguous. With 2 bases removed from V and 5 bases from J, the gap between germline ends came to 6 bases. The CDR3 is 12 residues long. Germline assignment: CDR1 LGHDT and CDR2 YNNKEL (reference sequence). Written as DNA, the CDR3 is TGTGCCAGCAGCCAATTGCTGGAGACCCAGTACTTC. Its protein is CASSQLLETQYF.